This T cell receptor beta chain comes out of a study of blood T cell repertoires in COVID-19. Background on the study: Researchers got acute and convalescent COVID-19 samples from the United States, Italy and Spain. T cells, B-cell-depleted T cells, or PBMCs supplied cDNA or gDNA.

V lost 0 bases and J lost 3, with 8 bases in between. The CDR3 covers 14 residues. In germline, CDR1 is LNHNV, CDR2 YYDKDF (reference sequence). Seattle patient enrollment occurred during active infection, with longitudinal follow-up thereafter. The assay was immunoSEQ multiplex PCR, and TCRdb's table has in-frame clones only and misses some. The sample shows under 450,000 clones, approximately 91% of them seen only once. The chain employs TRBV15 and TRBJ1-2; no definite D call. Source material: peripheral blood. The TCR sequence derives from a woman between 35 and 50 years old with COVID-19, enrolled during active disease. The CDR3 reads CATSREPSDYGYTF. CDR3 nucleotides: TGTGCCACCAGCAGAGAACCGTCGGACTATGGCTACACCTTC. The variable domain in full, completed from reference TRBV15 and TRBJ1-2, reads DAMVIQNPRYQVTQFGKPVTLSCSQTLNHNVMYWYQQKSSQAPKLLFHYYDKDFNNEADTPDNFQSRRPNTSFCFLDIRSPGLGDTAMYLCATSREPSDYGYTFGSGTRLTVV.